The clone carrying this TCR beta chain was seen a handful of times. What it recognizes is unknown. Via CD45RO/CCR7/CD25/CD127/CD95/CD27, cells of the CD4+ naive, central memory, regulatory and stem cell-like memory subsets were sorted. The data belong to a study of beta chain features in type 1 diabetes. Since all of the isolated RNA was reverse transcribed, expressed TCRB transcripts were what got sequenced. The average read count of naive, central memory and regulatory T cell samples was some 3.5 million. Only in-frame clones appear in the TCRdb table, and some are missing; sequencing was by immunoSEQ multiplex PCR. The sample lists around 130,000 clones; 16% were seen once. Broader study findings: Across all four CD4+ subsets, people with type 1 diabetes showed modestly shorter TCRB CDR3s.

The TCR comes from a man younger than 45 with type 1 diabetes. The sample comprised central memory CD4+ T cells from blood.

CDR3: CAISGGGQASSSNEQFF. The CDR3 region has the DNA TGTGCCATCAGTGGGGGAGGACAGGCCTCAAGTTCCAATGAGCAGTTCTTC. The chain couples TRBV10-3 to TRBJ2-1; tentative D call: TRBD1 (7 bases). The CDR3 covers 17 residues. Germline-derived CDR1 and CDR2 are ENHRY and SYGVKD. Trimming left V 4 bases short and J 6 bases short, with 22 bases between.